The 18 T cell receptor beta chains below come from one sample, sequenced in a study of CD8 T cells in ankylosing spondylitis. General study results and limits: A TCR beta motif of several highly homologous variants seemed to mark ankylosing spondylitis blood.

These receptors lack a known antigen. TCRdb used MiXCR to reprocess the 5' RACE reads, holding one entry per CDR3 protein. The sample carries 500,000 or so distinct CDR3 sequences, roughly 5% recorded once. The sequenced sample was blood, either unsorted or a sorted T cell fraction (not recorded which). These receptors were taken from a male donor with ankylosing spondylitis.

V is TRBV7-6 and J is TRBJ2-3, with unresolved D. Per germline, CDR1 SGHVS and CDR2 FNYEAQ. The CDR3 runs 15 residues. V lost 1 base to trimming and J lost 0 bases, with 8 bases between them. The DNA for the CDR3 is TGTGCCAGCAGCTTAGAAGGACCCAGCACAGATACGCAGTATTTT. As protein: CASSLEGPSTDTQYF.

This clonotype was found a few times. This rearrangement joins TRBV7-6 to TRBJ2-3; a weak D match, TRBD1 (6 bases). Per the germline V gene, CDR1 is SGHVS and CDR2 is FNYEAQ. Trimming cost V 4 bases and J 5 bases, with 13 bases left between them. The CDR3 is 14 amino acids. CDR3 DNA sequence: TGTGCCAGCAGCTACCGGGACATTGGAGATACGCAGTATTTT. Its translation: CASSYRDIGDTQYF.

The table lists this clonotype with many counts. This chain joins TRBV6-5 and TRBJ1-1; D is ambiguous. Between the trimmed V and J ends, which lost 1 base and 0 bases, there was a span of 9 bases. Germline lookup yields CDR1 MNHEY and CDR2 SVGAGI. The length of the CDR3 is 15 residues. The CDR3 DNA reads TGTGCCAGCAGTTACTTATCACCGGTGAACACTGAAGCTTTCTTT. The encoded protein is CASSYLSPVNTEAFF.

Ten or more counts support this clonotype. This chain joins TRBV29-1 and TRBJ2-4; D is undetermined. The germline V and J ends were trimmed by 5 bases and 7 bases, with 9 bases remaining between them. Looked up from germline, CDR1 is SQVTM and CDR2 is ANQGSEA. The CDR3 length is 11 residues. CDR3 residues: CSVLIGNIQYF. The CDR3 DNA follows: TGCAGCGTTCTCATCGGGAACATTCAGTACTTC.

The chain joins TRBV10-3 to TRBJ2-4; the D is unclear. The ends were cut back, 4 bases at V and 0 bases at J, with 13 bases in the middle. The length of the CDR3 is 16 residues. Per the germline V gene, CDR1 is ENHRY and CDR2 is SYGVKD. CDR3 residues: CAISATTHLAKNIQYF. The CDR3 DNA is TGTGCCATCAGTGCCACAACCCACCTAGCCAAAAACATTCAGTACTTC.

This clonotype was counted at least ten times. CDR3 sequence: CASSLLAGGGEQYF. CDR3 nucleotides: TGTGCCAGCAGCTTACTAGCGGGAGGGGGAGAGCAGTACTTC. The chain is built from TRBV7-9 and TRBJ2-7; 12 nucleotides match TRBD2. The CDR3 loop spans 14 amino acids. V trimming: 2 bases; J trimming: 7 bases; junction bases outside the gene matches: 3. Germline CDR1 reads SEHNR; CDR2 reads FQNEAQ (reference sequence).

The sample holds a few counts of this clonotype. The chain couples TRBV6-5 to TRBJ2-7; D is unresolved. Germline V CDR1 and CDR2: MNHEY, SVGAGI. Trimming removed 2 bases at V and 3 bases at J, with 11 bases between. CDR3 size: 14 residues. The CDR3 spells CASSYVGNLYEQYF. CDR3 nucleotides: TGTGCCAGCAGTTACGTAGGGAATCTCTACGAGCAGTACTTC.

This clonotype showed up many times. The chain is built from TRBV7-9 and TRBJ1-2; no clear D gene. CDR3 length equals 13 residues. Germline V gives CDR1 SEHNR, CDR2 FQNEAQ (reference sequence). Trimming took off 5 bases at V and 2 bases at J, with 9 bases between the two ends. CDR3 sequence reads: CASSPDGNYGYTF. The CDR3 DNA reads TGTGCCAGCAGCCCGGACGGGAACTATGGCTACACCTTC. Variable domain in full (rest from reference TRBV7-9 and TRBJ1-2): DTGVSQNPRHKITKRGQNVTFRCDPISEHNRLYWYRQTLGQGPEFLTYFQNEAQLEKSRLLSDRFSAERPKGSFSTLEIQRTEQGDSAMYLCASSPDGNYGYTFGSGTRLTVV.

This clonotype occurred many times. This sequence joins TRBV20-1 and TRBJ1-4; D call uncertain. Between the trimmed V and J ends, which lost 0 bases and 1 base, there was a span of 6 bases. CDR1 DFQATT and CDR2 SNEGSKA come from the germline V gene (reference sequence). The CDR3 runs to 14 residues. The chain's CDR3 is CSAREVQTNEKLFF. In DNA form, the CDR3 reads TGCAGTGCTAGAGAGGTCCAAACTAATGAAAAACTGTTTTTT.

In its sample, this clonotype was seen a few times. The CDR3 DNA follows: TGTGCCAGCAGCTTCTATACCCGACCTTCAAGTCAGTACTTC. Amino acids: CASSFYTRPSSQYF. The rearrangement links TRBV5-5 to TRBJ2-4; D remains unclear. V gave up 2 bases and J gave up 12 bases, with 18 bases separating them. The length of the CDR3 is 14 residues. The germline gives CDR1 SGHKS, CDR2 YYEKEE (reference sequence).

This sequence joins TRBV5-5 and TRBJ2-1, with D perhaps matching TRBD1 (6 bases). The CDR3 is 16 amino acids. Between the trimmed V and J ends, which lost 1 base and 6 bases, there was a span of 17 bases. In germline, CDR1 is SGHKS, CDR2 YYEKEE (reference sequence). The CDR3 reads CASSLRVRGAANEQFF. The CDR3 bases are TGTGCCAGCAGCTTGAGGGTCAGGGGAGCTGCCAATGAGCAGTTCTTC.

This clonotype was seen many times. The chain employs TRBV11-2 and TRBJ1-1; D uncertain. Germline CDR1 SGHAT, CDR2 FQNNGV. This CDR3 has 17 residues. The V end lost 5 bases, the J end lost 5 bases, and 24 bases lay between the germline ends. The CDR3 protein is CASSRRIGGYQPTEAFF. The CDR3, as DNA: TGTGCCAGCAGCCGGAGAATTGGCGGCTACCAACCTACTGAAGCTTTCTTT.

This clonotype occurred many times. The J gene is TRBJ1-6, the V gene TRBV20-1; weak D call: TRBD1 (5 bases). Trimming cost V 3 bases and J 7 bases, with 19 bases left between them. CDR1 and CDR2 (germline): DFQATT, SNEGSKA (reference sequence). The CDR3 totals 16 residues. Here the CDR3 DNA reads TGCAGTGCTAGTGGTGGGGCAGGCCTTGACAATTCACCCCTCCACTTT. Amino acid sequence: CSASGGAGLDNSPLHF.

The V call is TRBV4-1, the J call TRBJ2-4, with D tentatively TRBD1 (5 bases). V lost 4 bases to trimming and J lost 3 bases, with 10 bases between them. The CDR3 is 14 amino acids. Germline lookup yields CDR1 MGHRA and CDR2 YSYEKL. The CDR3 reads CASSPRVVKNIQYF. CDR3 DNA: TGCGCCAGCAGCCCCAGGGTGGTCAAAAACATTCAGTACTTC.

This clonotype appeared many times. The chain links TRBV30 to TRBJ1-2; D is ambiguous. The germline V gene has CDR1 GTSNPN and CDR2 SVGIG (reference sequence). CDR3 length equals 13 residues. V dropped 8 bases and J dropped 0 bases, with 13 bases sitting between them. CDR3 DNA: TGTGCCCAATCCTGGACCACTAACTATGGCTACACCTTC. It yields the protein CAQSWTTNYGYTF. Full variable domain (remainder filled in from reference TRBV30 and TRBJ1-2): SQTIHQWPATLVQPVGSPLSLECTVEGTSNPNLYWYRQAAGRGLQLLFYSVGIGQISSEVPQNLSASRPQDRQFILSSKKLLLSDSGFYLCAQSWTTNYGYTFGSGTRLTVV.

This clonotype was seen once. This may come from a read error, since a much larger clone is one base off. V is TRBV7-2 and J is TRBJ2-3; D ambiguous. The V end was cut by 2 bases, the J end by 3 bases, with 9 bases between. The CDR3 is 14 residues long. Germline V lookup: CDR1 SGHTA, CDR2 FQGNSA. The CDR3 sequence: CASSLWLATDTQYF. The CDR3 nucleotides are TGTGCCAGCAGCTTATGGTTGGCAACAGATACGCAGTATTTT.

In this sample, this clonotype turned up many times. The V and J genes are TRBV6-2 or TRBV6-3 and TRBJ1-1; D remains ambiguous. V was pared by 0 bases and J by 0 bases, with 14 bases between. Germline V gene sequence: CDR1 MNHEY, CDR2 SVGEGT. This CDR3 has 17 residues. The CDR3 loop is CASSYSRRRDMNTEAFF. CDR3 DNA: TGTGCCAGCAGTTACTCGCGCCGGCGGGATATGAACACTGAAGCTTTCTTT.

This clonotype was counted many times. This chain joins TRBV5-1 and TRBJ1-1; possible D gene TRBD1, 5 bases. The CDR3 covers 13 residues. Looked up from germline, CDR1 is SGHRS and CDR2 is YFSETQ. V gave up 5 bases and J gave up 6 bases, with 14 bases separating them. CDR3 sequence reads: CASSLGGVAEAFF. The CDR3 DNA reads as TGCGCCAGCAGTCTGGGGGGAGTAGCTGAAGCTTTCTTT.